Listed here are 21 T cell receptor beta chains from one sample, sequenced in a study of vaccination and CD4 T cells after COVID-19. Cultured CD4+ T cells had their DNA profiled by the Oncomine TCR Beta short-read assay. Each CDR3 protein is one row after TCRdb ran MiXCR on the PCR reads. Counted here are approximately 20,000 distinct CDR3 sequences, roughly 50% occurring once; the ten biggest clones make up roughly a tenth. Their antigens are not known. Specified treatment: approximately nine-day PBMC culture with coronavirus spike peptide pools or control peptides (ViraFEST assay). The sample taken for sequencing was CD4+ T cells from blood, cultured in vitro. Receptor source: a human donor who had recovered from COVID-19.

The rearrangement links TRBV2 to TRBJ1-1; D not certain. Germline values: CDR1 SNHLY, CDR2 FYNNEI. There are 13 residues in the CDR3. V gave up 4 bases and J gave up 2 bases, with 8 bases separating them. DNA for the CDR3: TGTGCCAGCAGTGCCTTGCTTAACACTGAAGCTTTCTTT. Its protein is CASSALLNTEAFF.

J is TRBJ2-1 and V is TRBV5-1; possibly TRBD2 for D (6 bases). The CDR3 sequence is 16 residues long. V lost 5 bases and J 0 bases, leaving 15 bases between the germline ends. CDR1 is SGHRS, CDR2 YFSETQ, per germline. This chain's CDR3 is CASSLGGTSSYNEQFF. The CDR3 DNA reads TGCGCCAGCAGTCTGGGGGGAACGAGCTCCTACAATGAGCAGTTCTTC.

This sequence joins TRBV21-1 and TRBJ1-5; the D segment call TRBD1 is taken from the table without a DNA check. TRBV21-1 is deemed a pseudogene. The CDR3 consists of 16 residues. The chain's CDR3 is CASRGTPYHSNQPQHF. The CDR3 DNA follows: TGTGCCAGCCGGGGGACGCCTTACCATAGCAATCAGCCCCAGCATTTT.

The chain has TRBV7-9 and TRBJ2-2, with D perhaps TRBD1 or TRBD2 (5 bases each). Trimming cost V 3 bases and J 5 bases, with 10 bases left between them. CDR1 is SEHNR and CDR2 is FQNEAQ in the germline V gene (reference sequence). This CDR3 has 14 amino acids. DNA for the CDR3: TGTGCCAGCAGCTTGGAATGGGGGACCGGGGAGCTGTTTTTT. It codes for CASSLEWGTGELFF.

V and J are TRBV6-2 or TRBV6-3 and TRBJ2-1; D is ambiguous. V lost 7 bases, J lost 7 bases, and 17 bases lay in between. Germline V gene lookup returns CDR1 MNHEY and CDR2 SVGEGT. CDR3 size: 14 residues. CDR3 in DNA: TGTGCCAGCAATTCAGAGTGGGGTCGGAATGAGCAGTTCTTC. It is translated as CASNSEWGRNEQFF.

The CDR3 protein is CASSFSSGIRGETQYF. CDR3 DNA sequence: TGTGCCAGCAGCTTTTCTAGCGGGATTCGGGGGGAGACCCAGTACTTC. The V gene is TRBV7-2, the J gene TRBJ2-5; 9 bases map to TRBD2. The CDR3 spans 16 residues. From germline, CDR1 is SGHTA and CDR2 FQGNSA. V was pared by 3 bases and J by 5 bases, with 10 bases of the junction left unmatched.

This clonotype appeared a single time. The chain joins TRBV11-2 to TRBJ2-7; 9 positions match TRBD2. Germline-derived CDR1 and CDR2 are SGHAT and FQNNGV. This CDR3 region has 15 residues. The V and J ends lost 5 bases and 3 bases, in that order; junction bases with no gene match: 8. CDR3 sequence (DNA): TGTGCCAGCAGCGCCTCTAGCGGGACCTACTACGAGCAGTACTTC. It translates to CASSASSGTYYEQYF.

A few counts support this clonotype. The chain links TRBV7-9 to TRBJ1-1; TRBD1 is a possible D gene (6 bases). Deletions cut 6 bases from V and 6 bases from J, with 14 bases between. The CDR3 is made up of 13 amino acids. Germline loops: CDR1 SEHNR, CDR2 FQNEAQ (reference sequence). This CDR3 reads CASSLLRGAEAFF. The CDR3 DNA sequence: TGTGCCAGCAGTCTCCTGAGGGGGGCTGAAGCTTTCTTT.

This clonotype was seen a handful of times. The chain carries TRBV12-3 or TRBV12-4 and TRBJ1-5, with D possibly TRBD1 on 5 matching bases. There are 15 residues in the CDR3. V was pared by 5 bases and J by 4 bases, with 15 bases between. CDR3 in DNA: TGTGCCAGCAGTCCCCGGCACAGGCGGAATCAGCCCCAGCATTTT. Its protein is CASSPRHRRNQPQHF.

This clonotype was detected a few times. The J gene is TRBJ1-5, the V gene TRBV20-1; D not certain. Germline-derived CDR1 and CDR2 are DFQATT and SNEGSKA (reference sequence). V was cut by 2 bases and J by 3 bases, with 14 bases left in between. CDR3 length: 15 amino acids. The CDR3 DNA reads TGCAGTGCTAGACCCGGAGTGCAGGCCAATCAGCCCCAGCATTTT. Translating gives CSARPGVQANQPQHF.

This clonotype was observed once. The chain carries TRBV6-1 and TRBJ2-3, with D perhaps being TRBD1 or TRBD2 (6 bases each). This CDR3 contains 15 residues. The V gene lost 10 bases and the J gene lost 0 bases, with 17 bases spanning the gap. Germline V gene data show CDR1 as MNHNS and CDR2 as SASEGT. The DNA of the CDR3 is TGTGCCACCAGGGGCTGGGGGGCTAGCACAGATACGCAGTATTTT. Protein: CATRGWGASTDTQYF.

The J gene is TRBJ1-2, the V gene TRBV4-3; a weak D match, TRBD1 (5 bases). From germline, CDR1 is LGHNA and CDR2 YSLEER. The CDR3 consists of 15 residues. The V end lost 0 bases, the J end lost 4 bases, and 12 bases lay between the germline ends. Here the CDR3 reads CASSQEIQGIYGYTF. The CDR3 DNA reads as TGCGCCAGCAGCCAAGAGATTCAGGGAATCTATGGCTACACCTTC.

The CDR3 nucleotides read TGCAGTGCTAGGACAGGGGGGAACTATGGCTACACCTTC. Encoded protein: CSARTGGNYGYTF. The chain is built from TRBV20-1 and TRBJ1-2; the match to TRBD1 covers 9 bases. Germline CDR1 is DFQATT and CDR2 is SNEGSKA (reference sequence). This CDR3 comprises 13 residues. Trimming at V came to 3 bases and at J to 2 bases, leaving 1 base not matched to a gene.

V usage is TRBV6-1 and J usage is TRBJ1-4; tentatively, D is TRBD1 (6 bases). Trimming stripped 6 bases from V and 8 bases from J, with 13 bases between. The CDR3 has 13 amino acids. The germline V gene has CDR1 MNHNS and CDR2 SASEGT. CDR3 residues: CASRGPQGEKLFF. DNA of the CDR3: TGTGCCAGCAGGGGACCTCAGGGGGAAAAACTGTTTTTT.

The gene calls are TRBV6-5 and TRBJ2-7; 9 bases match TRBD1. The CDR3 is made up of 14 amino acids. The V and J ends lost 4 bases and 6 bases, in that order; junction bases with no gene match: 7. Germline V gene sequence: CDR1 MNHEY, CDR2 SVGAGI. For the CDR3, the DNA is TGTGCCAGCAGTTGGGCGGACAGGGGAGGCGAGCAGTACTTC. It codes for CASSWADRGGEQYF.

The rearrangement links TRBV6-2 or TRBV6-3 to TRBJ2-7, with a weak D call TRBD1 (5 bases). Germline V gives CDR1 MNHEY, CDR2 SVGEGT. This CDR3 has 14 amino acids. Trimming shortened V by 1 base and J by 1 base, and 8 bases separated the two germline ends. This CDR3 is CASSYLAGSYEQYF. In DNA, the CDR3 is TGTGCCAGCAGTTACTTGGCAGGGTCCTACGAGCAGTACTTC.

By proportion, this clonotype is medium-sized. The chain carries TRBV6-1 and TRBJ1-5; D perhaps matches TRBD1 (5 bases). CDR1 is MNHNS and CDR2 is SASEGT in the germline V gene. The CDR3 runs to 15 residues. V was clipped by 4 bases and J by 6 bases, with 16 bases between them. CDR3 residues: CASSGDGGVGQPQHF. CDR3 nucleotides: TGTGCCAGCAGTGGCGATGGGGGTGTTGGTCAGCCCCAGCATTTT.

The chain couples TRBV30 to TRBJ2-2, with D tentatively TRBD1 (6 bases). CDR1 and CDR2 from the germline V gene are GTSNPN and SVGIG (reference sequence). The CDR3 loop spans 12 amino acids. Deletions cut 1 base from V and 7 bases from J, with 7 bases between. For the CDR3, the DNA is TGTGCCTGGAGTGCAGGGGTCGGGGAGCTGTTTTTT. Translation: CAWSAGVGELFF.

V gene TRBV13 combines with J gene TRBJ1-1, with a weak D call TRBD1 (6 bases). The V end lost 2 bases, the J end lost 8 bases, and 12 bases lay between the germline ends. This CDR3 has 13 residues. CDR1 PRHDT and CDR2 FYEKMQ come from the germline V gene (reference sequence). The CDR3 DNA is TGTGCCAGCAGCTTATCAGGGGCCAGCGAAGCTTTCTTT. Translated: CASSLSGASEAFF.

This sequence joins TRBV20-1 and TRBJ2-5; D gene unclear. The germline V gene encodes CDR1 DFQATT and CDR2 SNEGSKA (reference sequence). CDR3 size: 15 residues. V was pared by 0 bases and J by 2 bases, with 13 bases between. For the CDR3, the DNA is TGCAGTGCTAGAGATGTCCCACGGACGCAAGAGACCCAGTACTTC. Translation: CSARDVPRTQETQYF.

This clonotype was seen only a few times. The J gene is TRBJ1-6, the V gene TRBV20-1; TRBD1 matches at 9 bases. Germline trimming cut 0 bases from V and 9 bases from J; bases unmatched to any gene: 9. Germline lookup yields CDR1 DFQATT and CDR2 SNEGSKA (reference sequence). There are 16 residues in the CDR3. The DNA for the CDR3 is TGCAGTGCTAGAGATGTCTCGGGACAGGGCATTTCACCCCTCCACTTT. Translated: CSARDVSGQGISPLHF.